A selection of T cell receptor beta chains follows, all from one sample in a study of CD8 T cell repertoires and HIV-1 epitope variants. The table came from immunoSEQ multiplex PCR; TCRdb's copy has only in-frame clones and leaves some out. The profile shows fewer than 6,500 clones, about 70% of them singletons. No antigen has been identified for these receptors. The sequenced material came from cultured CD8+ T cells derived from PBMCs. These TCRs come from a male donor with HIV. The CDR3 runs from the conserved cysteine through the conserved F or W. The D gene is left open where the match is weak. The listing skips clone size in some rows; elsewhere it reads once, few, many or a size class.

TRBD1 | TRBJ2-7 | TRBV10-3 | . | CATGTGSYEQYF | TGTGCCACCGGGACAGGCTCCTACGAGCAGTACTTC
TRBD2 | TRBJ2-5 | TRBV10-2 | . | CASSESVSGGQETQYF | TGCGCCAGCAGTGAGTCGGTTAGCGGGGGGCAAGAGACCCAGTACTTC
. | TRBJ2-3 | TRBV6-4 | . | CASSGERAGTDTQYF | TGTGCCAGCAGTGGGGAGAGGGCCGGGACAGATACGCAGTATTTT
. | TRBJ2-4 | TRBV6-5 | few | CASSPVRTKNIQYF | TGTGCCAGCAGCCCCGTAAGGACCAAAAACATTCAGTACTTC
TRBD1 | TRBJ1-2 | TRBV6-5 | . | CASITQGASGGYTF | TGTGCCAGCATTACACAGGGGGCTTCCGGGGGCTACACCTTC
. | TRBJ1-2 | TRBV29-1 | . | CSTTQGSYGYTF | TGCAGCACGACTCAGGGGAGCTATGGCTACACCTTC
. | TRBJ2-1 | TRBV2 | . | CASSGKRQDEQFF | TGTGCCAGCAGTGGTAAGAGACAGGATGAGCAGTTCTTC
TRBD1 | TRBJ1-1 | TRBV9 | . | CASSAETGVLGEAFF | TGTGCCAGCAGCGCTGAGACAGGGGTGTTAGGTGAAGCTTTCTTT
TRBD1 | TRBJ1-3 | TRBV28 | . | CASSPPTGTGNTIYF | TGTGCCAGCAGCCCGCCGACAGGGACAGGAAACACCATATATTTT
. | TRBJ2-5 | TRBV27 | . | CASGGGWETQYF | TGTGCCAGCGGCGGGGGCTGGGAGACCCAGTACTTC
. | TRBJ2-1 | TRBV5-5 | . | CASSLTSDNEQFF | TGTGCCAGCAGTTTAACTTCCGACAATGAGCAGTTCTTC
. | TRBJ1-1 | TRBV6-5 | . | CASSSAGVLDTEAFF | TGTGCCAGCAGTTCGGCAGGGGTTTTGGACACTGAAGCTTTCTTT
. | TRBJ2-7 | TRBV7-9 | few | CASSSDPQPEQYF | TGTGCCAGCAGCTCGGACCCTCAGCCCGAGCAGTACTTC
. | TRBJ2-2 | TRBV19 | large | CASSNWIQTTNTGELFF | TGTGCCAGTAGTAACTGGATTCAGACTACGAACACCGGGGAGCTGTTTTTT
TRBD2 | TRBJ2-7 | TRBV7-8 | . | CASSGGDQRPYEQYF | TGTGCCAGCAGCGGGGGGGATCAAAGGCCCTACGAGCAGTACTTC
TRBD2 | TRBJ2-3 | TRBV6-5 | . | CASSYSGSITDTQYF | TGTGCCAGCAGTTATAGCGGGAGTATTACAGATACGCAGTATTTT
. | TRBJ2-3 | TRBV27 | . | CASSFTRGRTDTQYF | TGTGCCAGCAGTTTTACCAGGGGAAGGACAGATACGCAGTATTTT
TRBD2 | TRBJ2-2 | TRBV27 | . | CASSPHPGLARTGELFF | TGTGCCAGCAGTCCGCACCCGGGACTAGCAAGGACCGGGGAGCTGTTTTTT
. | TRBJ2-7 | TRBV5-6 | few | CASSSDRSYEQYF | TGTGCCAGCAGCAGCGACAGGAGTTACGAGCAGTACTTC
. | TRBJ2-6 | TRBV7-9 | once | CASSLGAGSGANVLTF | TGTGCCAGCAGCTTAGGGGCGGGCTCTGGGGCCAACGTCCTGACTTTC
. | TRBJ2-6 | TRBV1 | . | CTSSIRCRANVLTF | TGCACCAGCAGTATACGTTGTCGGGCCAACGTCCTGACTTTC